This T cell receptor beta chain was recovered during a study of blood T cell repertoires in COVID-19. Turning to the study itself: There were acute and convalescent COVID-19 samples, and they came from the United States, Italy and Spain. T cells, B-cell-depleted T cells, or PBMCs supplied cDNA or gDNA.

Germline V lookup: CDR1 SNHLY, CDR2 FYNNEI. The CDR3 length is 15 residues. With 2 bases removed from V and 0 bases from J, the gap between germline ends came to 11 bases. In the original processing: Amplifying reference gene primers gave estimates of nucleated cell counts. Generated by immunoSEQ multiplex PCR, the TCRdb table keeps only in-frame clones and is missing some. V, J and clone size reflect that table, while D and trimming were determined from the DNA. Altogether around 51,000 clones are present, roughly 86% being singletons, with the ten largest covering about 4.1%. This rearrangement joins TRBV2 to TRBJ2-7; D might be TRBD1 (5 bases). What was sequenced was peripheral blood. This clonotype originated in a man older than 75 with active COVID-19. The CDR3 sequence: CASSELIGVSYEQYF. The CDR3 nucleotides read TGTGCCAGCAGTGAACTAATAGGGGTCTCCTACGAGCAGTACTTC.